This T cell receptor (beta chain) was profiled in a study of T cell responses to AZD1222 COVID-19 vaccine. In the case of this clone: What it binds is unknown.

Study observations and caveats: A rise in Spike-specific TCR breadth and depth followed two AZD1222 doses. Females made up more of the donors, who were largely white British, and clonal diversity may have come out too low.

Clones were read by immunoSEQ multiplex PCR, and TCRdb kept only the in-frame ones, dropping some. The profile shows fewer than 150,000 clones, roughly 91% of them singletons. V was pared by 5 bases and J by 1 base, with 7 bases of the junction left unmatched. The V gene's germline CDR1 is SGHAT and CDR2 FQNNGV. The CDR3 sequence is 16 residues long. V usage is TRBV11-2 and J usage is TRBJ1-1; 10 bases are shared with TRBD1. This TCR was recovered from an adult in good health. Specimen: peripheral blood, collected on day 0 of AZD1222 vaccination. CDR3: CASSAGQGVQNTEAFF. For the CDR3, the DNA is TGTGCCAGCAGCGCTGGACAGGGGGTACAGAACACTGAAGCTTTCTTT.